This T cell receptor (beta chain) was recorded in a study of T cells in Graves' hyperthyroidism and ophthalmopathy. Study details: Upon initial diagnosis and before any treatment, peripheral blood was collected.

Whole-study findings and limits: The blood repertoire included most of the expanded thyroid clonotypes above 0.001.

A few counts support this clonotype. Its antigen is as yet unknown. The V gene's germline CDR1 is PRHDT and CDR2 FYEKMQ (reference sequence). V shed 5 bases and J 8 bases; nucleotides not matched to a gene: 7. CDR3 length equals 15 residues. Researchers amplified the TCR beta CDR3 regions from RNA transcripts. The HTBI primer set drove a first-round RT-PCR of the TCR CDR3. TCRdb fed the multiplex PCR reads into MiXCR, producing one record per CDR3 protein. The sample lists hundreds of thousands of distinct CDR3 sequences, approximately 15% occurring once. Sequenced material: blood. The sequence was collected from a woman under 30 with Graves' hyperthyroidism. The rearrangement joins TRBV13 to TRBJ1-6; TRBD1 matches at 9 bases. CDR3 coding DNA: TGTGCCAGCAGCCCCGGGACAGGGAGACATTCACCCCTCCACTTT. Amino acid sequence: CASSPGTGRHSPLHF.